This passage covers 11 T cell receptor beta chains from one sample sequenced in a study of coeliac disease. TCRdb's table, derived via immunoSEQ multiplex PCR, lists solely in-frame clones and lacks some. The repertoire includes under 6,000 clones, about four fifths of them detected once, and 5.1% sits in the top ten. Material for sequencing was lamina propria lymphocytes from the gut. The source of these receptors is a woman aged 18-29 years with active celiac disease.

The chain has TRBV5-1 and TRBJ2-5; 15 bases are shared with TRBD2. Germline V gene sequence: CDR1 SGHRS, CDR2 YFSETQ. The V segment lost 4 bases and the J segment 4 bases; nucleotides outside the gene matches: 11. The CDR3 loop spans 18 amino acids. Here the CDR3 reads CASSPKGLAGGHAETQYF. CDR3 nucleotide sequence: TGCGCCAGCAGCCCAAAGGGACTAGCGGGGGGACACGCAGAGACCCAGTACTTC.

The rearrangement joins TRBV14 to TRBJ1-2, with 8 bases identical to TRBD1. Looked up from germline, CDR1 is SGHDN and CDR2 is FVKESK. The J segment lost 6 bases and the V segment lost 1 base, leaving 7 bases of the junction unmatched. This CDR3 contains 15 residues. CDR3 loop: CASSQARGGQDGYTF. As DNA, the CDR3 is TGTGCCAGCAGCCAAGCCAGGGGGGGACAGGATGGCTACACCTTC.

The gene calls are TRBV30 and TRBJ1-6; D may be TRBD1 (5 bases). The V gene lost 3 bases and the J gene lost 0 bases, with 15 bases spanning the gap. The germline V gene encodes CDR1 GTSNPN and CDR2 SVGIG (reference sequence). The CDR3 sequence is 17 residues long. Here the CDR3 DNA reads TGTGCCTGGAGCACCTCGCAGGGAGGCTCCTATAATTCACCCCTCCACTTT. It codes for CAWSTSQGGSYNSPLHF.

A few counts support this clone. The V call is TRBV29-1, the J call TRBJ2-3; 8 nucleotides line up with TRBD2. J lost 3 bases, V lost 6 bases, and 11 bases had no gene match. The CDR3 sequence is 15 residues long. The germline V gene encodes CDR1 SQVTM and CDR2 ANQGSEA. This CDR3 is CSVGSTSGRTDTQYF. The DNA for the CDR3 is TGCAGCGTCGGGAGCACTAGCGGAAGAACAGATACGCAGTATTTT.

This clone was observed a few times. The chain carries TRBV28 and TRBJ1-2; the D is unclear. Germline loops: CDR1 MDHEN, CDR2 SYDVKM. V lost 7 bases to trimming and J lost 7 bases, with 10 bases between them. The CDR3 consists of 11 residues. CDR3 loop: CASTFNSGYTF. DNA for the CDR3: TGTGCCAGCACTTTCAATTCTGGCTACACCTTC.

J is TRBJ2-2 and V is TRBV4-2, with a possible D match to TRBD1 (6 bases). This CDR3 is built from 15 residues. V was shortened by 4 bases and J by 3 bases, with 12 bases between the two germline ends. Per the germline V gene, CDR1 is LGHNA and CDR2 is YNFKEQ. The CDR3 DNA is TGTGCCAGCAGCCCGAGGCAGGGGCACACCGGGGAGCTGTTTTTT. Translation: CASSPRQGHTGELFF.

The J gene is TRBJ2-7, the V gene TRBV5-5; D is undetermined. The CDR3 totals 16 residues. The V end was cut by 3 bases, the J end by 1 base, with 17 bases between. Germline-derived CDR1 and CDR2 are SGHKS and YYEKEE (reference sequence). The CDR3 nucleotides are TGTGCCAGCAGCTCCCCAGTCCGACTCCCATCCTACGAGCAGTACTTC. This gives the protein CASSSPVRLPSYEQYF.

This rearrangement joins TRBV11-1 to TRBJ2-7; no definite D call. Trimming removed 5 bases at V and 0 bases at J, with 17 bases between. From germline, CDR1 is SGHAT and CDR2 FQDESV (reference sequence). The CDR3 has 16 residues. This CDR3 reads CASSNLGFPDSYEQYF. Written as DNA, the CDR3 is TGTGCCAGCAGCAATCTGGGCTTCCCGGACTCCTACGAGCAGTACTTC. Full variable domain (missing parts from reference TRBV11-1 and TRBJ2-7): EAEVAQSPRYKITEKSQAVAFWCDPISGHATLYWYRQILGQGPELLVQFQDESVVDDSQLPKDRFSAERLKGVDSTLKIQPAELGDSAMYLCASSNLGFPDSYEQYFGPGTRLTVT.

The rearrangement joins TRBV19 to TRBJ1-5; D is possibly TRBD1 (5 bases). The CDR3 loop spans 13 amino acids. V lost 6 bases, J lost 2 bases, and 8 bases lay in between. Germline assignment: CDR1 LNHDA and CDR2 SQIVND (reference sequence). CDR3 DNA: TGTGCCAGTAGCCTACAGGGCAATCAGCCCCAGCATTTT. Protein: CASSLQGNQPQHF.

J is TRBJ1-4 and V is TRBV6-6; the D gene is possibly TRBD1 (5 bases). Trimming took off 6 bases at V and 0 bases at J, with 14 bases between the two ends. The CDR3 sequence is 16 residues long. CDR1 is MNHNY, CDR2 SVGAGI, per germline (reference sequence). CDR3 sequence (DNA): TGTGCCAGCAGCTCTGGGTTACAGGCAACTAATGAAAAACTGTTTTTT. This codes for CASSSGLQATNEKLFF.

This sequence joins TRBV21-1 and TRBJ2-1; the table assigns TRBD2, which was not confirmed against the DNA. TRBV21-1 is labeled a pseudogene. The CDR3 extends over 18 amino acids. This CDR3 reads CASSPRASGRAEYNEQFF. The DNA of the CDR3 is TGTGCCAGCAGCCCAAGGGCTAGCGGGAGGGCCGAATACAATGAGCAGTTCTTC.